This T cell receptor (beta chain) originates from a study of blood T cells in healthy people across ages. Findings and caveats of the study: The study could not conclusively compare naive and antigen-experienced cells, given its unsorted PBMCs. Naive T cell percentage showed a strong correlation with the diversity of TCR beta. Any changes in expanded clonotypes were possibly confounded, as donor CMV status remained unknown. Across the age range, TCR beta diversity per million T cells fell in a roughly linear way.

Using a J-beta primer mix together with a sample-barcoded 5' primer, a second PCR was run for roughly 6 to 12 cycles. One entry per CDR3 protein, called by TCRdb with MiXCR from the 5' RACE reads. The table includes roughly 900,000 distinct CDR3 sequences, around 48% detected once. In regard to this clonotype: What it binds is unknown.

This TCR came from a man aged 25-45 years in good health. Input material: blood.

In nucleotides, the CDR3 is TGTGCCAGCAGAAAAACGACCGTCTACGAGCAGTACTTC. Its translation: CASRKTTVYEQYF. This chain uses TRBV28 with TRBJ2-7; D not resolved. Germline lookup yields CDR1 MDHEN and CDR2 SYDVKM. CDR3 length: 13 amino acids. V lost 6 bases to trimming and J lost 3 bases, with 12 bases between them.